The 8 T cell receptor beta chains presented below share a single source sample, sequenced in a study of control samples from healthy donors and cancer patients. Some clones are missing from TCRdb's copy, which holds only in-frame ones; the method was immunoSEQ multiplex PCR. The table records 100,000 to 150,000 clones, over 75% of them present only once. The source material was blood. The receptors stem from a middle-aged man in good health.

This chain uses TRBV28 with TRBJ1-2; D not resolved. The CDR3 runs 13 residues. The V end was cut by 4 bases, the J end by 7 bases, with 13 bases between. Germline lookup yields CDR1 MDHEN and CDR2 SYDVKM. The chain's CDR3 is CASSSPGRVGYTF. CDR3 coding DNA: TGTGCCAGCAGTTCCCCGGGAAGGGTTGGCTACACCTTC.

This chain uses TRBV2 with TRBJ1-2; D might be TRBD1 (5 bases). From germline, CDR1 is SNHLY and CDR2 FYNNEI. V lost 6 bases and J 3 bases, leaving 11 bases between the germline ends. The CDR3 sequence is 13 residues long. CDR3 sequence reads: CASRPGTDYGYTF. The CDR3 DNA reads as TGTGCCAGCAGGCCCGGGACCGACTATGGCTACACCTTC.

This clone was counted a single time. The chain combines TRBV7-3 with TRBJ1-1; the D gene is possibly TRBD1 (6 bases). V was clipped by 2 bases and J by 5 bases, with 9 bases between them. The CDR3 loop spans 13 amino acids. Germline V gene sequence: CDR1 SGHTA, CDR2 FQGTGA. The CDR3 sequence is CASSLQGRTEAFF. Here the CDR3 DNA reads TGTGCCAGCAGCTTACAGGGGCGAACTGAAGCTTTCTTT. The full variable domain, with the rest looked up from reference TRBV7-3 and TRBJ1-1, is GAGVSQTPSNKVTEKGKYVELRCDPISGHTALYWYRQSLGQGPEFLIYFQGTGAADDSGLPNDRFFAVRPEGSVSTLKIQRTERGDSAVYLCASSLQGRTEAFFGQGTRLTVV.

J is TRBJ2-7 and V is TRBV5-5; perhaps D is TRBD1 or TRBD2 (5 bases each). Germline CDR1 is SGHKS and CDR2 is YYEKEE (reference sequence). This CDR3 is 16 amino acids long. V was shortened by 1 base and J by 0 bases, with 14 bases between the two germline ends. CDR3 sequence (DNA): TGTGCCAGCAGCTTGTTTTCGGGACGGTTCTCCTACGAGCAGTACTTC. This translates into CASSLFSGRFSYEQYF.

This clone came up a few times. The rearrangement uses TRBV5-4 and TRBJ1-6, with D perhaps matching TRBD1 (5 bases). From germline, CDR1 is SGHNT and CDR2 YYREEE (reference sequence). This CDR3 spans 14 amino acids. The germline V and J ends were trimmed by 0 bases and 8 bases, with 9 bases remaining between them. CDR3 loop: CASSLAGGDSPLHF. CDR3 coding DNA: TGTGCCAGCAGCTTGGCGGGGGGGGATTCACCCCTCCACTTT. The full variable domain, rest sourced from reference TRBV5-4 and TRBJ1-6, is ETGVTQSPTHLIKTRGQQVTLRCSSQSGHNTVSWYQQALGQGPQFIFQYYREEENGRGNFPPRFSGLQFPNYSSELNVNALELDDSALYLCASSLAGGDSPLHFGNGTRLTVT.

This clone has a single count. The sample holds other DNA sequences that translate to the same CDR3. V and J are TRBV10-1 and TRBJ1-2, with unresolved D. The germline gives CDR1 WNHNN, CDR2 SYGVQD (reference sequence). V dropped 0 bases and J dropped 6 bases, with 20 bases sitting between them. The length of the CDR3 is 17 residues. In DNA form, the CDR3 reads TGCGCCAGCAGTGAGTCTACGATGGTCCCGGACCCCCATGGCTACACCTTC. It specifies CASSESTMVPDPHGYTF.

The rearrangement uses TRBV27 and TRBJ2-4; 7 positions match TRBD1. Per germline, CDR1 MNHEY and CDR2 SMNVEV (reference sequence). V dropped 0 bases and J dropped 8; count of bases not matched to a gene: 4. The CDR3 loop spans 14 amino acids. As DNA, the CDR3 is TGTGCCAGCAGTTTATCGTCCAGGGGGTACATTCAGTACTTC. Residues: CASSLSSRGYIQYF.

The chain combines TRBV5-8 with TRBJ1-1; D is ambiguous. Germline V CDR1 and CDR2: SGHTS, YDEGEE. This CDR3 is built from 14 residues. Deletions cut 4 bases from V and 0 bases from J, with 10 bases between. In DNA form, the CDR3 reads TGTGCCAGCAGCGCCACGGGCATGAACACTGAAGCTTTCTTT. It yields the protein CASSATGMNTEAFF. The whole variable domain, remainder taken from reference TRBV5-8 and TRBJ1-1, is EAGVTQSPTHLIKTRGQQATLRCSPISGHTSVYWYQQALGLGLQFLLWYDEGEERNRGNFPPRFSGRQFPNYSSELNVNALELEDSALYLCASSATGMNTEAFFGQGTRLTVV.